The T cell receptor (beta chain) described here comes from a study of T cells after somatic rescue of genetic block. Produced via immunoSEQ multiplex PCR; TCRdb's table is partial and in-frame only. This table has roughly 58,000 clones, about 96% appearing once. Trimming removed 2 bases from V and 1 base from J; junction bases left unmatched: 1. From germline, CDR1 is MNHEY and CDR2 SMNVEV (reference sequence). The CDR3 runs to 15 residues. The sequencing input was peripheral blood mononuclear cells (PBMCs). The chain carries TRBV27 and TRBJ1-5; 8 bases are shared with TRBD1. The TCR was taken from a child younger than two. The CDR3 sequence is CASSLGQGSNQPQHF. DNA of the CDR3: TGTGCCAGCAGTTTAGGACAGGGAAGCAATCAGCCCCAGCATTTT.